The 11 T cell receptor beta chains in this list originate from one sample, sequenced in a study of cytomegalovirus exposure and HLA in healthy donors. The PCR was carried out with 60 Vbeta primers and 13 Jbeta primers. The table came from immunoSEQ multiplex PCR; TCRdb's copy has only in-frame clones and leaves some out. The sample contains hundreds of thousands of clones, approximately 90% of which appear only once. Sequences were obtained from PBMCs. Receptor source: a woman aged 18-29 years in good health and CMV-seronegative.

About this clone: The germline gene is not matched at one end of the junction; a read error may be the cause. The chain uses TRBV9 and TRBJ2-7; 11 nucleotides line up with TRBD2. The germline CDR1 and CDR2 sequences are SGDLS and YYNGEE. The length of the CDR3 is 19 residues. This CDR3 is CASSVEGLAGDHISYGQYF. CDR3 nucleotides: TGTGCCAGCAGCGTAGAAGGACTAGCGGGCGACCATATCTCCTACGGGCAGTACTTC.

The rearrangement links TRBV6-5 to TRBJ1-3; D is uncertain. Germline V lookup: CDR1 MNHEY, CDR2 SVGAGI. Trimming cost V 10 bases and J 0 bases, with 16 bases left between them. The CDR3 runs 15 residues. CDR3 in amino acids: CATQRRVTSGNTIYF. The CDR3 DNA reads TGTGCCACCCAACGTCGGGTAACCTCTGGAAACACCATATATTTT.

This clone turned up a few times. Other nucleotide sequences from this sample produce the same CDR3. The rearrangement links TRBV7-2 to TRBJ1-5, with D hard to call. Germline CDR1 reads SGHTA; CDR2 reads FQGNSA. This CDR3 contains 14 residues. Trimming pared 4 bases from V and 3 bases from J, leaving 10 bases between. The CDR3 region has the DNA TGTGCCAGCAGCTCCAGACAAACCAATCAGCCCCAGCATTTT. This codes for CASSSRQTNQPQHF.

The chain combines TRBV6-7 with TRBJ1-1, with 7 bases fitting TRBD1. TRBV6-7 qualifies as an ORF whose function is uncertain. Losses at the gene ends were 6 bases for V and 4 bases for J; bases not matched to a gene: 8. The CDR3 spans 14 residues. CDR3 DNA: TGTGCCAGCAGATTCACAGGGGCGGTCACTGAAGCTTTCTTT. Protein: CASRFTGAVTEAFF.

The CDR3, as DNA: TGTGCCAGCAGTGAGGTCGTGGGGCAGGGGCCCCAGCATTTT. Encoded protein: CASSEVVGQGPQHF. The rearrangement joins TRBV2 to TRBJ1-5; maybe TRBD1 (5 bases). Germline CDR1 SNHLY, CDR2 FYNNEI. CDR3 length: 14 residues. V was cut by 3 bases and J by 9 bases, with 15 bases left in between.

V gene TRBV7-7 combines with J gene TRBJ1-5; 7 nucleotides line up with TRBD1. Germline V CDR1 and CDR2: SSHAT, FNYEAQ (reference sequence). The CDR3 runs 13 residues. The CDR3 loop is CASAQGVEQPQHF. The CDR3 DNA sequence: TGTGCTAGCGCGCAGGGGGTAGAACAGCCCCAGCATTTT.

The chain couples TRBV5-1 to TRBJ2-4; 9 nucleotides agree with TRBD2. The germline V gene encodes CDR1 SGHRS and CDR2 YFSETQ. The V segment lost 0 bases and the J segment 2 bases; nucleotides outside the gene matches: 6. CDR3 length equals 17 residues. For the CDR3, the DNA is TGCGCCAGCAGCTTGGCCTTTAGCGGGGGCACCAAAAACATTCAGTACTTC. Its translation is CASSLAFSGGTKNIQYF.

This chain connects TRBV5-1 to TRBJ2-1; 11 positions match TRBD2. The germline V gene has CDR1 SGHRS and CDR2 YFSETQ. Trimming took 4 bases from V and 7 from J; bases not matched to a gene: 10. The CDR3 runs to 16 residues. CDR3 residues: CASSQRIAGGQNEQFF. The CDR3 nucleotides are TGCGCCAGCAGCCAAAGGATAGCGGGGGGGCAAAATGAGCAGTTCTTC.

The V and J genes are TRBV5-6 and TRBJ1-1; TRBD1 matches at 10 bases. V shed 5 bases, J shed 4 bases, and the junction held 5 bases outside the gene matches. CDR3 length: 14 amino acids. The germline gives CDR1 SGHDT, CDR2 YYEEEE. CDR3 sequence: CASSFGTGVTEAFF. CDR3 nucleotide sequence: TGTGCCAGCAGTTTCGGGACAGGGGTCACTGAAGCTTTCTTT.

This sequence joins TRBV5-6 and TRBJ2-7; the match to TRBD2 covers 9 bases. CDR1 and CDR2 (germline): SGHDT, YYEEEE. V shed 3 bases and J 1 base; nucleotides not matched to a gene: 5. There are 15 residues in the CDR3. The CDR3 loop reads CASSYSGGPSYEQYF. The CDR3 DNA reads as TGTGCCAGCAGCTACAGCGGGGGGCCATCCTACGAGCAGTACTTC. Full variable domain (remainder filled in from reference TRBV5-6 and TRBJ2-7): DAGVTQSPTHLIKTRGQQVTLRCSPKSGHDTVSWYQQALGQGPQFIFQYYEEEERQRGNFPDRFSGHQFPNYSSELNVNALLLGDSALYLCASSYSGGPSYEQYFGPGTRLTVT.

The gene calls are TRBV2 and TRBJ2-3, with a tentative D call TRBD1 (6 bases). Trimming took off 8 bases at V and 5 bases at J, with 14 bases between the two ends. CDR3 length equals 13 residues. Germline CDR1 and CDR2: SNHLY and FYNNEI. The CDR3 loop reads CASLTGNGDTQYF. CDR3 coding DNA: TGTGCCAGCTTAACAGGGAACGGAGATACGCAGTATTTT.